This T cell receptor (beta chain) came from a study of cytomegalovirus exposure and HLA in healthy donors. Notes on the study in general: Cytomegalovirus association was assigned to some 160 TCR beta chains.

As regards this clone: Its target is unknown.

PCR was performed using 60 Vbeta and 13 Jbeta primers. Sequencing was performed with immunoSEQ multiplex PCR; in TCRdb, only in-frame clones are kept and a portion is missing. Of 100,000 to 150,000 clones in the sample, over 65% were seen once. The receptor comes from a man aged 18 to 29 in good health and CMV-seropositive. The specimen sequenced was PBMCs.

CDR3 residues: CASSRTLAGISSYNEQFF. The CDR3 region has the DNA TGTGCCAGCAGCCGAACCTTAGCGGGGATAAGCTCCTACAATGAGCAGTTCTTC. The genes are TRBV9 and TRBJ2-1; 8 positions agree with TRBD2. This CDR3 is 18 amino acids long. The germline V gene has CDR1 SGDLS and CDR2 YYNGEE. V lost 4 bases and J lost 0; bases outside the gene matches: 12.